The table lists the clone carrying this T cell receptor beta chain with a few counts. Its antigen is unknown. This sample is drawn from a study of response to subunit inactivated influenza vaccine. The study's findings and limits: After each seasonal influenza vaccination, few new T cells are recruited, the authors suggested.

Germline CDR1 and CDR2: MNHNS and SASEGT. There are 13 residues in the CDR3. Trimming cost V 3 bases and J 3 bases, with 8 bases left between them. TCRdb passed the RT-PCR reads through MiXCR, listing each CDR3 protein once. The profile covers some 540,000 distinct CDR3 sequences, with 20% to 25% appearing a single time and 2.5% to 3% taken by the ten largest. The sample also formed part of further work on T cells expressing NK-cell markers. That study adds: Template switching by 5'RACE with UMIs generated the TCR beta cDNA. The study drew TCR beta repertoires from sorted CD3+CD56+NKG2C+, CD3+CD56+NKG2C- and CD3+CD56-NKG2C+ T cells. In the group of eight sequenced donors, seven were HCMV-seropositive and one was seronegative. A few donors' CD3+CD56-NKG2C+ cells were dominated by the same clonotypes.

Material: CD4+ T cells sorted from PBMCs, obtained 11 to 12 days after vaccination. The chain recombines TRBV6-1 with TRBJ2-5; TRBD1 is a possible D gene (5 bases). This receptor was identified in a man aged 45 to 65 who received an inactivated influenza vaccine. The CDR3 DNA follows: TGTGCCAGCAGTGAGGTAGGGGAAGAGACCCAGTACTTC. It is translated as CASSEVGEETQYF.